This TCR beta chain was recovered during a study of OX40 agonist ivuxolimab in advanced cancers. Study at large: Ivuxolimab doses were 0.01, 0.1, 0.3, 1.5, 3 or 10 mg/kg every 2 weeks. Prior checkpoint blockade (anti-PD-1, anti-PD-L1 or anti-CTLA-4) was permitted; around 39% had it.

With autoimmune disease history or systemic immunosuppression, patients were excluded. This table comes from immunoSEQ multiplex PCR, and its TCRdb copy is limited to in-frame clones, with some not included. The profile shows tens of thousands of clones, 70% to 90% of them singletons. From germline, CDR1 is SGHRS and CDR2 YFSETQ. This CDR3 spans 15 amino acids. V lost 0 bases and J 5 bases, leaving 11 bases between the germline ends. The TCR originated in an adult with an advanced solid tumor such as melanoma, head and neck, liver or kidney cancer. This chain joins TRBV5-1 and TRBJ2-2, with D hard to call. Sequencing used CD4+ or CD8+ T cells sorted from blood, obtained in a trial of the OX40 agonist ivuxolimab. The CDR3 sequence: CASSLGTSVTGELFF. The CDR3 DNA is TGCGCCAGCAGCTTGGGCACGTCGGTTACCGGGGAGCTGTTTTTT.